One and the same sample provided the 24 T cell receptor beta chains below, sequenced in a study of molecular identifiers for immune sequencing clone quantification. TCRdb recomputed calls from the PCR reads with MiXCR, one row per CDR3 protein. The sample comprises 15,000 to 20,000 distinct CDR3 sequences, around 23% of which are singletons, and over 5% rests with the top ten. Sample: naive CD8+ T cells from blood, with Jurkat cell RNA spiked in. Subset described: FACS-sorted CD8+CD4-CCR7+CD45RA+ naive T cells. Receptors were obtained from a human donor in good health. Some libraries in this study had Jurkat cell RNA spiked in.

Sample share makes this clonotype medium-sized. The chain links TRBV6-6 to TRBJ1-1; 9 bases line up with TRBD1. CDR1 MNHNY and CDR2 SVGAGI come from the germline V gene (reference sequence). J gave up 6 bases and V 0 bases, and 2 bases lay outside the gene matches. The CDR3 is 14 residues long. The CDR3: CASSYSGTGSEAFF. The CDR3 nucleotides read TGTGCCAGCAGTTACTCCGGGACAGGGTCTGAAGCTTTCTTT.

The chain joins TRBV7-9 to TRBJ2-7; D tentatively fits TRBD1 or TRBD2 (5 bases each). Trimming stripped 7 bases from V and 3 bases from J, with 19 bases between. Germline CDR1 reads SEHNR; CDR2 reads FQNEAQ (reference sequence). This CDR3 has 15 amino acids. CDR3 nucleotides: TGTGCCAGCACAATAAGAGGGGTTCCATTCTACGAGCAGTACTTC. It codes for CASTIRGVPFYEQYF.

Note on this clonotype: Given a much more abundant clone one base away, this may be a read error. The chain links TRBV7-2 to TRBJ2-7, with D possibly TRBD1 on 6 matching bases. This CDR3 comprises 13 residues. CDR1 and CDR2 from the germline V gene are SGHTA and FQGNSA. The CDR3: CANSPGTYYEQYF. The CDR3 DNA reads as TGTGCCAACAGCCCCGGGACATATTACGAGCAGTACTTC.

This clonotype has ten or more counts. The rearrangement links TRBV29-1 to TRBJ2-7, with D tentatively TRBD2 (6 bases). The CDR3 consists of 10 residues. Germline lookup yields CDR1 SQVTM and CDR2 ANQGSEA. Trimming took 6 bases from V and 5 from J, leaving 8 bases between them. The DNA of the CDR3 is TGCAGCGTAGGAGGGAACGAGCAGTACTTC. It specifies CSVGGNEQYF.

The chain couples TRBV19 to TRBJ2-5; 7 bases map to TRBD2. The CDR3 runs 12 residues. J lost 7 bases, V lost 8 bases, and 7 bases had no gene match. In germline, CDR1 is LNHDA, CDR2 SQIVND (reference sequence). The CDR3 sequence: CASLGEGRTQYF. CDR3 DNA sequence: TGTGCCAGTCTAGGGGAGGGGCGGACCCAGTACTTC.

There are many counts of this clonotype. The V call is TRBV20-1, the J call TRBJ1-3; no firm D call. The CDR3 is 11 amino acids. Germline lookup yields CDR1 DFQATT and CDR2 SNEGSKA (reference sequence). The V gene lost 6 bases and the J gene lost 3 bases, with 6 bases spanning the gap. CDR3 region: CSAGFGNTIYF. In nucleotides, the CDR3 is TGCAGTGCGGGGTTTGGAAACACCATATATTTT.

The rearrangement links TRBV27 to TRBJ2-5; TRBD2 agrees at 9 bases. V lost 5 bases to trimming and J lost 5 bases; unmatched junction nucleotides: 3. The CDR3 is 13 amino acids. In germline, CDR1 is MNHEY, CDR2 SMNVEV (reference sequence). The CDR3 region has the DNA TGTGCCAGCAGTCTAGCGGGATGGGAGACCCAGTACTTC. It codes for CASSLAGWETQYF.

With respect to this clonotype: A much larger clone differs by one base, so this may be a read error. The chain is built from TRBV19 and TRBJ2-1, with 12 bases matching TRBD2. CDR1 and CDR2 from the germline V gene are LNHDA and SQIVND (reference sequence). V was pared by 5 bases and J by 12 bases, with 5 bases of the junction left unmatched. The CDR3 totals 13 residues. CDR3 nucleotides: TGTGCCAGTAGTGTGGGACTAGCGGGTGGGCAGTTCTTC. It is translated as CASSVGLAGGQFF.

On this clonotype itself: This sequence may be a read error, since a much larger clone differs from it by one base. The CDR3 bases are TGTGCCAGCGGGGACGGCATCACAGATACGCGGTATTTT. Translated: CASGDGITDTRYF. The chain combines TRBV6-2 or TRBV6-3 with TRBJ2-3; D may match TRBD1 or TRBD2 (5 bases each). The germline V gene has CDR1 MNHEY and CDR2 SVGEGT. The CDR3 runs to 13 residues.

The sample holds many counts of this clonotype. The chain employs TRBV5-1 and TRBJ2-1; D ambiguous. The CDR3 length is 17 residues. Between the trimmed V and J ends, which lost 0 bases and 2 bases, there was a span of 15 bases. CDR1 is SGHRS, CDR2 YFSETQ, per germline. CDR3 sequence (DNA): TGCGCCAGCAGCTTGGCCTCCACGGTAGTTCCCTACAATGAGCAGTTCTTC. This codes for CASSLASTVVPYNEQFF.

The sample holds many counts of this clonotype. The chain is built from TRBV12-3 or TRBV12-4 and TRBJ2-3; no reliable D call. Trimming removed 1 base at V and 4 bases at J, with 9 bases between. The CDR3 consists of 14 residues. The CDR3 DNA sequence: TGTGCCAGCAGTTTAGTAGGGTTCGCAGATACGCAGTATTTT. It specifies CASSLVGFADTQYF.

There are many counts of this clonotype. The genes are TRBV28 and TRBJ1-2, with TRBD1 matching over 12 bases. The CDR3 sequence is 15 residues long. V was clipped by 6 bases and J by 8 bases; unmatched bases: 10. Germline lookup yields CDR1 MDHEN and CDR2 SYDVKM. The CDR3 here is CASRAGTGGREGYTF. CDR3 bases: TGTGCCAGCAGGGCCGGGACAGGGGGCCGTGAAGGCTACACCTTC.

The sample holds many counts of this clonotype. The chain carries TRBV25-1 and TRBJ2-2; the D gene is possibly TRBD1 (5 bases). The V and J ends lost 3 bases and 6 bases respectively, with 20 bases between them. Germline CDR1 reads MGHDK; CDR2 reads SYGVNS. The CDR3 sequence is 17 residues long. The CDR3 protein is CASSEAYGLGDSGELFF. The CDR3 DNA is TGTGCCAGCAGTGAGGCCTACGGGTTAGGGGATTCCGGGGAGCTGTTTTTT.

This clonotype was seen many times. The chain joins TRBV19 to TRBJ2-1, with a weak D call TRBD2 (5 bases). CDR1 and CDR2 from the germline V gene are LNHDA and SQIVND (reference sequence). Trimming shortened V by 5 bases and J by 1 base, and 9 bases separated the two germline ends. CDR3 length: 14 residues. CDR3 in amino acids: CASSASGSYNEQFF. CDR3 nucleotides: TGTGCCAGTAGTGCGAGCGGATCCTACAATGAGCAGTTCTTC. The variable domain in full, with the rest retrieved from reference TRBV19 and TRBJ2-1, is DGGITQSPKYLFRKEGQNVTLSCEQNLNHDAMYWYRQDPGQGLRLIYYSQIVNDFQKGDIAEGYSVSREKKESFPLTVTSAQKNPTAFYLCASSASGSYNEQFFGPGTRLTVL.

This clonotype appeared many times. DNA of the CDR3: TGCGCCAGCAGCCAAGAAGAGGGCAATGAGCAGTTCTTC. It is translated as CASSQEEGNEQFF. The chain carries TRBV4-3 and TRBJ2-1, with D possibly TRBD2 on 5 matching bases. In germline, CDR1 is LGHNA, CDR2 YSLEER. V gave up 0 bases and J gave up 6 bases, with 6 bases separating them. The CDR3 is 13 residues long.

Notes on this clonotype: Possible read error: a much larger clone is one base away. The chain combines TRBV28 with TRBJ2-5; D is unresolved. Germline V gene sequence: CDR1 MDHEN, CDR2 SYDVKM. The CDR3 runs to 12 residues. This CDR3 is CASKGWQETRYF. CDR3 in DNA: TGTGCCAGCAAAGGTTGGCAAGAGACCCGGTACTTC.

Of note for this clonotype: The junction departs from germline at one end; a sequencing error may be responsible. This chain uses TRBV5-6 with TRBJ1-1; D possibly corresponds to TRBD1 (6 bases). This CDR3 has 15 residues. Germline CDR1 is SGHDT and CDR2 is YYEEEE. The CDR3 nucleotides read TGTGCCAGCAGTTTGGGACAACAAACGAACACTGAAGCTTTCTTT. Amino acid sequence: CASSLGQQTNTEAFF.

The CDR3 protein is CSGRGGPETQYF. CDR3 sequence (DNA): TGCAGCGGTCGTGGGGGGCCAGAGACCCAGTACTTC. The chain carries TRBV29-1 and TRBJ2-5; TRBD1 or TRBD2 may be the D gene (6 bases each). This CDR3 is 12 amino acids long. Trimming left V 7 bases short and J 4 bases short, with 13 bases between. In germline, CDR1 is SQVTM, CDR2 ANQGSEA.

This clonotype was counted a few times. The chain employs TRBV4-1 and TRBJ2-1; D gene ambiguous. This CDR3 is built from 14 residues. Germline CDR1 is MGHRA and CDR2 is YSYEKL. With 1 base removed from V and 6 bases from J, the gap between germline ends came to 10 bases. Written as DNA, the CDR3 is TGCGCCAGCAGCCAAGGTGGTAGTGTCAATGAGCAGTTCTTC. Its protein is CASSQGGSVNEQFF.

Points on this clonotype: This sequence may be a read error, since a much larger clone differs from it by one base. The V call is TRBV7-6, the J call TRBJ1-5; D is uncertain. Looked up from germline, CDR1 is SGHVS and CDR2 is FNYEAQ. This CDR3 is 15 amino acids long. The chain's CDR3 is CASSVNMGLGQLQHF. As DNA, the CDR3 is TGTGCCAGCAGCGTAAATATGGGTCTCGGTCAGCTCCAGCATTTT.

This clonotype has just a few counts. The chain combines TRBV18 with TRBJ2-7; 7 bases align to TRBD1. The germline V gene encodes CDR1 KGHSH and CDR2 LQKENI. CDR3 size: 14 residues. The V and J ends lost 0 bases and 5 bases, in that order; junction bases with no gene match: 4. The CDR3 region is CASSPPPGGNEQYF. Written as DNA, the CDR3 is TGTGCCAGCTCACCACCTCCAGGGGGTAACGAGCAGTACTTC.

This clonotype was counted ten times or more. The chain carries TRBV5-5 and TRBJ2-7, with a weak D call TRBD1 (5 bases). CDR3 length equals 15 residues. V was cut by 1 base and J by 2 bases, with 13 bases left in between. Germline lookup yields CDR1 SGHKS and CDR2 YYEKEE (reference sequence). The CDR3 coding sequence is TGTGCCAGCAGCTTGACAGGCGTGCCTGCCTACGAGCAGTACTTC. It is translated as CASSLTGVPAYEQYF.

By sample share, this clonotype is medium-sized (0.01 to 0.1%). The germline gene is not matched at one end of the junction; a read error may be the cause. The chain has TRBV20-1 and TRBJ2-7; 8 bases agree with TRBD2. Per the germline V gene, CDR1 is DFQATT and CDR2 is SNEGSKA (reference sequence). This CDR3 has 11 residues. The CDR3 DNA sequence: TGCAGTGCTAGAGGAGGAGCGGGAGAGGACTTC. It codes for CSARGGAGEDF.

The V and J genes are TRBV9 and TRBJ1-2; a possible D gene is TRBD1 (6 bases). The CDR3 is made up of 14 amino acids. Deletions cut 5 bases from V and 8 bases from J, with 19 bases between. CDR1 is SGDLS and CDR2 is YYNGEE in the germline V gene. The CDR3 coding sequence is TGTGCCAGCAGGGACCAACAGGGCTGGAGCGGCTACACCTTC. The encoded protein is CASRDQQGWSGYTF.